This T cell receptor (beta chain) was found in a study of T cell clones after liver transplantation. Across the whole study: Samples came from ITN030ST, which attempted immunosuppression withdrawal within 2 years of liver transplantation. TCRbeta sequencing after a pre-transplant mixed lymphocyte reaction identified graft-donor-reactive clones, later tracked in post-transplant blood. Third-party-reactive TCRbeta sequences from pre-transplant mixed lymphocyte reactions served as antigen-independent comparators. Blood was drawn pre-transplant, before withdrawal, and after full or failed withdrawal.

Germline CDR1 reads SGHKS; CDR2 reads YYEKEE (reference sequence). The CDR3 covers 14 residues. Trimming left V 4 bases short and J 3 bases short, with 13 bases between. TCRdb's copy holds only in-frame clones and misses some; the assay was immunoSEQ multiplex PCR. The profile shows 93,000 or so clones, about 88% of them singletons. Source: CD4+ T cells from blood, taken around 44 months after liver transplant. This chain uses TRBV5-5 with TRBJ1-2; the D is unclear. The TCR was taken from a human patient who received a liver transplant. Part of the T cells may come from the graft donor. CDR3 in amino acids: CASSRILTDYGYTF. Written as DNA, the CDR3 is TGTGCCAGCAGCCGCATCTTGACTGACTATGGCTACACCTTC.